This T cell receptor (beta chain) was profiled in a study of T cell changes during pregnancy in multiple sclerosis. Between the trimmed V and J ends, which lost 3 bases and 6 bases, there was a span of 16 bases. Germline assignment: CDR1 SGHRS and CDR2 YFSETQ. The CDR3 totals 16 residues. TCRdb keeps only in-frame clones here, not all; method: immunoSEQ multiplex PCR. This sample yields 75,000 to 95,000 clones, of which 91% are seen a single time; 0.8% to 0.95% belongs to the top ten. The chain has TRBV5-1 and TRBJ1-6, with a tentative D call TRBD1 (6 bases). The sample was peripheral blood, taken before pregnancy. This TCR was sampled from a female donor with multiple sclerosis, enrolled in a pregnancy study. Written as DNA, the CDR3 is TGCGCCAGCAGCTCCCTCGGACAGACCACTAATTCACCCCTCCACTTT. Amino acid sequence: CASSSLGQTTNSPLHF.